This T cell receptor (beta chain) was identified in a study of CD8+ T cells in alopecia areata. The CDR3 length is 16 residues. Germline-derived CDR1 and CDR2 are SEHNR and FQNEAQ (reference sequence). V lost 5 bases and J lost 0; bases outside the gene matches: 7. The treatment here: oral pan-JAK inhibitor, 5-10 mg twice daily. The study team obtained lesional scalp punch biopsies and peripheral blood from alopecia areata patients. cDNA prepared by RNA extraction and subsequent reverse transcription served as the template for sequencing. Sequencing was performed with immunoSEQ multiplex PCR; in TCRdb, only in-frame clones are kept and a portion is missing. Here the sample spans about 74,000 clones, roughly 30% being singletons.

The clonotype was recovered from a human donor with alopecia areata. Sequencing used CD8+ T cells sorted from blood, obtained at week 4, from a patient treated with tofacitinib. This chain links TRBV7-9 with TRBJ2-5; 9 bases are a match to TRBD2. The CDR3 spells CASSPPSGRYQETQYF. The CDR3 DNA reads TGTGCCAGCAGCCCTCCGAGCGGGAGGTACCAAGAGACCCAGTACTTC.